The 9 T cell receptor beta chains in this list originate from one sample, sequenced in a study of blood T cell repertoires in COVID-19. Method: immunoSEQ multiplex PCR; TCRdb's copy keeps in-frame clones and lacks some. The sample contains 260,000 or so clones, around 83% of which appear only once. What was sequenced was peripheral blood. The receptors derive from a man older than 75 with acute or convalescent COVID-19.

CDR3 sequence reads: CASSRDRDTEAFF. The CDR3 bases are TGTGCCAGCAGCCGTGACAGGGACACTGAAGCTTTCTTT. This rearrangement joins TRBV7-3 to TRBJ1-1, with 7 bases fitting TRBD1. V trimming: 5 bases; J trimming: 3 bases; junction bases outside the gene matches: 3. The CDR3 runs to 13 residues. Germline V CDR1 and CDR2: SGHTA, FQGTGA. Supplemented by reference TRBV7-3 and TRBJ1-1, the full variable domain reads GAGVSQTPSNKVTEKGKYVELRCDPISGHTALYWYRQSLGQGPEFLIYFQGTGAADDSGLPNDRFFAVRPEGSVSTLKIQRTERGDSAVYLCASSRDRDTEAFFGQGTRLTVV.

This clone has just a few counts. The genes are TRBV28 and TRBJ1-1; the D gene is possibly TRBD1 (6 bases). This CDR3 region has 14 residues. Trimming stripped 6 bases from V and 7 bases from J, with 18 bases between. The germline CDR1 and CDR2 sequences are MDHEN and SYDVKM. CDR3 region: CASSPLGGAYEAFF. The CDR3 DNA sequence: TGTGCCAGCAGCCCATTGGGGGGGGCCTATGAAGCTTTCTTT.

The chain uses TRBV5-1 and TRBJ2-5, with D possibly TRBD2 on 6 matching bases. The V gene's germline CDR1 is SGHRS and CDR2 YFSETQ. CDR3 length: 15 residues. The ends were cut back, 8 bases at V and 5 bases at J, with 22 bases in the middle. DNA for the CDR3: TGCGCCAGTCAGGAGGGCGGGACTCGTGAGGAGACCCAGTACTTC. Its translation: CASQEGGTREETQYF. Complete variable domain (other parts from reference TRBV5-1 and TRBJ2-5): KAGVTQTPRYLIKTRGQQVTLSCSPISGHRSVSWYQQTPGQGLQFLFEYFSETQRNKGNFPGRFSGRQFSNSRSEMNVSTLELGDSALYLCASQEGGTREETQYFGPGTRLLVL.

The chain joins TRBV15 to TRBJ2-6, with 8 bases that match TRBD1. Germline V gene data show CDR1 as LNHNV and CDR2 as YYDKDF (reference sequence). The CDR3 length is 16 residues. Trimming at V came to 0 bases and at J to 2 bases, leaving 0 bases not matched to a gene. The CDR3: CATSRETGAGANVLTF. The CDR3 nucleotides read TGTGCCACCAGCAGAGAGACAGGGGCTGGGGCCAACGTCCTGACTTTC.

The rearrangement links TRBV18 to TRBJ2-1, with D perhaps TRBD2 (5 bases). The V gene lost 0 bases and the J gene lost 5 bases, with 5 bases spanning the gap. The germline V gene has CDR1 KGHSH and CDR2 LQKENI. This CDR3 region has 13 residues. Written as DNA, the CDR3 is TGTGCCAGCTCACCACCCGGGAACAATGAGCAGTTCTTC. Protein product: CASSPPGNNEQFF.

This clone was seen more than once but under ten times. The CDR3 region has the DNA TGTGCCAGCAGCGTAGCGGGGACTAGCGGCCAAGAGACCCAGTACTTC. Its protein is CASSVAGTSGQETQYF. The V call is TRBV9, the J call TRBJ2-5; 11 nucleotides line up with TRBD2. After removal of 0 bases from V and 1 base from J, the junction contained 2 bases not matched to a gene. The CDR3 loop spans 16 amino acids. Germline V CDR1 and CDR2: SGDLS, YYNGEE.

This chain connects TRBV27 to TRBJ2-1; a possible D gene is TRBD2 (5 bases). V gave up 5 bases and J gave up 6 bases, with 14 bases separating them. CDR3 size: 14 residues. Germline V gives CDR1 MNHEY, CDR2 SMNVEV (reference sequence). As DNA, the CDR3 is TGTGCCAGCAGTCCCGGGGTGATGTCCAATGAGCAGTTCTTC. Residues: CASSPGVMSNEQFF.

The chain combines TRBV18 with TRBJ2-3, with TRBD1 matching 8 bases. The V segment lost 2 bases and the J segment 4 bases; nucleotides outside the gene matches: 8. The length of the CDR3 is 16 residues. Germline CDR1 KGHSH, CDR2 LQKENI. CDR3 region: CASSPVGTGSPDTQYF. Written as DNA, the CDR3 is TGTGCCAGCTCACCAGTCGGGACAGGTTCCCCAGATACGCAGTATTTT.

The V call is TRBV5-1, the J call TRBJ2-5; 9 nucleotides align to TRBD2. V was clipped by 4 bases and J by 5 bases; unmatched bases: 12. The CDR3 runs 16 residues. Per germline, CDR1 SGHRS and CDR2 YFSETQ. The chain's CDR3 is CASSQLGLAGAETQYF. DNA for the CDR3: TGCGCCAGCAGCCAGCTAGGGTTAGCGGGGGCCGAGACCCAGTACTTC.